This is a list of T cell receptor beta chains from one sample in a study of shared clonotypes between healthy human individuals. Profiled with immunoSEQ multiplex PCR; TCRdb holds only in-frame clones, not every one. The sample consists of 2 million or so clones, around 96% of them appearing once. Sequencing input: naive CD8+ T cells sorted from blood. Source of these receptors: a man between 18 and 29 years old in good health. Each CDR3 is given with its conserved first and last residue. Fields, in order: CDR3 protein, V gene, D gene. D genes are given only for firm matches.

cdr3_aa: CASSRTRTGGIISYEQYF
v_call: TRBV5-6
d_call: TRBD1

cdr3_aa: CASSPLAGSYNEQFF
v_call: TRBV28
d_call: TRBD2

cdr3_aa: CASSLEVAGFTDTQYF
v_call: TRBV11-2
d_call: TRBD2

cdr3_aa: CASSLNYYYEQYF
v_call: TRBV27
d_call: .

cdr3_aa: CASSQGLAGYMNNEQFF
v_call: TRBV4-3
d_call: TRBD2

cdr3_aa: CASSHSTGNYGYTF
v_call: TRBV28
d_call: TRBD1

cdr3_aa: CASSYQDEGWGEQFF
v_call: TRBV6-5
d_call: .

cdr3_aa: CANSMDFSPLHF
v_call: TRBV27
d_call: .

cdr3_aa: CASSPRTGRDLKYF
v_call: TRBV5-1
d_call: TRBD1

cdr3_aa: CASTWTSANTGELFF
v_call: TRBV5-6
d_call: .

cdr3_aa: CAISELGGYYEQYF
v_call: TRBV10-3
d_call: .

cdr3_aa: CASSLQAGLDYGYTF
v_call: TRBV7-9
d_call: .

cdr3_aa: CASSPPLAGDSTDTQYF
v_call: TRBV28
d_call: TRBD2

cdr3_aa: CASSLTSGSATGELFF
v_call: TRBV7-6
d_call: TRBD2

cdr3_aa: CASSLTANYGYTF
v_call: TRBV5-4
d_call: .

cdr3_aa: CASSSWETQYF
v_call: TRBV7-9
d_call: .

cdr3_aa: CASSQRTSGGDTDTQYF
v_call: TRBV4-1
d_call: TRBD2